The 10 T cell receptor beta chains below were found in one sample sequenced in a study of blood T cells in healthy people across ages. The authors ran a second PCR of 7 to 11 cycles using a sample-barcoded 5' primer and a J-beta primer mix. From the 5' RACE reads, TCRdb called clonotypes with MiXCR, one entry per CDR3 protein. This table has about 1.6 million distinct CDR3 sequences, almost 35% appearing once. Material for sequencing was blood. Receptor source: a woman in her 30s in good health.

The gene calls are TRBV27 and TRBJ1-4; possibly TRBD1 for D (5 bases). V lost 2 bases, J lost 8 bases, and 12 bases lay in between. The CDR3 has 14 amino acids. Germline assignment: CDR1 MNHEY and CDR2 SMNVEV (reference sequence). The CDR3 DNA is TGTGCCAGCAGTTTAGGGACTTCTGGGGAAAAACTGTTTTTT. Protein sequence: CASSLGTSGEKLFF.

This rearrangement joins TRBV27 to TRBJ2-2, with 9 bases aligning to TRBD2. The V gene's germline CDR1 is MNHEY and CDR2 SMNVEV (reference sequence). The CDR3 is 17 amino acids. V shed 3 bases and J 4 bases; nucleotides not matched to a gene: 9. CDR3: CASSLGGGAKGTGELFF. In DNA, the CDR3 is TGTGCCAGCAGTTTGGGCGGGGGGGCAAAGGGCACCGGGGAGCTGTTTTTT.

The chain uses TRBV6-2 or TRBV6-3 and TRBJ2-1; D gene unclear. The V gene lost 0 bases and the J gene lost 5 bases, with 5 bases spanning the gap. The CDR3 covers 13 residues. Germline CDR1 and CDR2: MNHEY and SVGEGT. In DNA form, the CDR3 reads TGTGCCAGCAGTTACTCCGCTGACAATGAGCAGTTCTTC. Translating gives CASSYSADNEQFF.

The CDR3: CASREVDSSQYF. As DNA, the CDR3 is TGTGCCAGCCGCGAAGTCGACAGTTCCCAGTACTTC. The chain is built from TRBV28 and TRBJ2-5, with D tentatively TRBD1 (5 bases). The CDR3 spans 12 residues. Trimming took 8 bases from V and 9 from J, leaving 16 bases between them. CDR1 is MDHEN and CDR2 is SYDVKM in the germline V gene.

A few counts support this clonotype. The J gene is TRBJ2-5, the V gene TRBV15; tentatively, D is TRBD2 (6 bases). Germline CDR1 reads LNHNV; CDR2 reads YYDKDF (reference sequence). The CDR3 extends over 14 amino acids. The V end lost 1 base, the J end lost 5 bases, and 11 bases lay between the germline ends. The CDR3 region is CATSRAGLLETQYF. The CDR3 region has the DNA TGTGCCACCAGCAGAGCGGGACTGTTGGAGACCCAGTACTTC.

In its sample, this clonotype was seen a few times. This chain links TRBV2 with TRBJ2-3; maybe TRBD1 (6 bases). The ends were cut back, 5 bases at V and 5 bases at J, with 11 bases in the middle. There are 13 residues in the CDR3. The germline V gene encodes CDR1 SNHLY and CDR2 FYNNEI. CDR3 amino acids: CASSRQVIDTQYF. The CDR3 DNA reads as TGTGCCAGCAGTAGACAGGTCATAGATACGCAGTATTTT.

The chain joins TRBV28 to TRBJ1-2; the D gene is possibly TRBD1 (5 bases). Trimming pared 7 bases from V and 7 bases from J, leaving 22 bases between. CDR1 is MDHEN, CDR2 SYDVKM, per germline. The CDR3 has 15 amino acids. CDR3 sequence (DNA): TGTGCCAGCACTGTTTCGGGACGGGCCTTCGCTGGCTACACCTTC. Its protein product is CASTVSGRAFAGYTF.

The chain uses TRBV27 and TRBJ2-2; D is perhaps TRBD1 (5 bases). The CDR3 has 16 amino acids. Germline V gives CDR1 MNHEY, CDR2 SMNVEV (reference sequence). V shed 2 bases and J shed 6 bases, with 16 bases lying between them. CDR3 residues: CASSLVLQGGAGELFF. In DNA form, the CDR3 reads TGTGCCAGCAGTTTAGTCCTGCAGGGCGGAGCCGGGGAGCTGTTTTTT.

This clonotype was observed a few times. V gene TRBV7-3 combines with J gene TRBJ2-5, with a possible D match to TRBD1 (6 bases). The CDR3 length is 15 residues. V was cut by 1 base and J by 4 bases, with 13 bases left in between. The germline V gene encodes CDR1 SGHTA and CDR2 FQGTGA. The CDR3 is CASSLRGLVAETQYF. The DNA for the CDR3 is TGTGCCAGCAGCTTAAGGGGGCTAGTGGCAGAGACCCAGTACTTC.

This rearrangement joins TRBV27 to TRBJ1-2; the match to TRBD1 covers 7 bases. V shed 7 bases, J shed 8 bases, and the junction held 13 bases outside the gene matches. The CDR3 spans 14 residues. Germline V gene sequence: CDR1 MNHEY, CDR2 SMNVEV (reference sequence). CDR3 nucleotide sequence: TGTGCCAGCAACCCGACAGGGATGGGCCGGGGCTACACCTTC. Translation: CASNPTGMGRGYTF.